The T cell receptor beta chain described here comes from a study of response to subunit inactivated influenza vaccine. Study-level points and caveats: That few new T cells are recruited by each seasonal influenza vaccination was the authors' suggestion.

In the case of this clonotype: The antigen is not known.

V shed 5 bases and J shed 2 bases, with 8 bases lying between them. CDR1 is LGHNA and CDR2 is YNFKEQ in the germline V gene. The CDR3 spans 13 residues. Each CDR3 protein is one row after TCRdb ran MiXCR on the RT-PCR reads. The repertoire holds about 240,000 distinct CDR3 sequences, with about 12% as singletons. The receptor's source is a man aged 50 to 60 who received an inactivated influenza vaccine. The sample was non-naive T cells sorted from PBMCs, taken around 15 days before vaccination. This chain joins TRBV4-2 and TRBJ2-3; no reliable D call. Here the CDR3 reads CASSENPTDTQYF. The CDR3, as DNA: TGTGCCAGCAGCGAGAACCCCACAGATACGCAGTATTTT.